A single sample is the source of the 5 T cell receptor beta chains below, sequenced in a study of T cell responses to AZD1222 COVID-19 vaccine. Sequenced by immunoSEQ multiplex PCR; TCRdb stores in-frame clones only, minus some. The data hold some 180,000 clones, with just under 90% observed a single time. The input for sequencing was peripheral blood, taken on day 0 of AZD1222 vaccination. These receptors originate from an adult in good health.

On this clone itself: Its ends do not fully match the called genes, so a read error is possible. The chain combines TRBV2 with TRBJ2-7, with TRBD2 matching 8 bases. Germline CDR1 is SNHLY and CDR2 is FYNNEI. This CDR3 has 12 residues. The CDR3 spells CASSGQSSGRDF. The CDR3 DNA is TGTGCCAGCAGTGGGCAGTCTAGCGGGCGGGACTTC.

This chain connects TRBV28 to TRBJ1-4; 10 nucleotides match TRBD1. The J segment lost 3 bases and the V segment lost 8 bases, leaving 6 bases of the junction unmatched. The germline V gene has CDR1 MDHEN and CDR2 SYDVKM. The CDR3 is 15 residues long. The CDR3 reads CASGTGEAANEKLFF. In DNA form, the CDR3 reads TGTGCCAGCGGGACAGGGGAAGCAGCTAATGAAAAACTGTTTTTT.

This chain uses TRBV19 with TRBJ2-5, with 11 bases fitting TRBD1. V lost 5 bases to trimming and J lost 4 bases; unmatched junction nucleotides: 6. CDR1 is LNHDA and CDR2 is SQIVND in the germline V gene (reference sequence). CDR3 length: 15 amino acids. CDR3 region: CASSPRTGGRETQYF. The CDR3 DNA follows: TGTGCCAGTAGTCCCAGGACAGGGGGCAGAGAGACCCAGTACTTC.

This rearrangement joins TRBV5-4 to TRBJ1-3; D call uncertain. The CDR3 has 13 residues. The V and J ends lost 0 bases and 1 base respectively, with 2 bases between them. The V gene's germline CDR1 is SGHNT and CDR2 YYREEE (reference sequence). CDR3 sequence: CASSLVSGNTIYF. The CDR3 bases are TGTGCCAGCAGCTTGGTTTCTGGAAACACCATATATTTT.

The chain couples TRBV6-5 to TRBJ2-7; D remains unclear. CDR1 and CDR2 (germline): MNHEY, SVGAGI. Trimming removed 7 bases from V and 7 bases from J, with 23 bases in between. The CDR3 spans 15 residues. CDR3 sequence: CASTGPRTGQREQYF. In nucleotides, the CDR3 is TGTGCCAGCACTGGCCCTCGAACCGGGCAGAGAGAGCAGTACTTC.